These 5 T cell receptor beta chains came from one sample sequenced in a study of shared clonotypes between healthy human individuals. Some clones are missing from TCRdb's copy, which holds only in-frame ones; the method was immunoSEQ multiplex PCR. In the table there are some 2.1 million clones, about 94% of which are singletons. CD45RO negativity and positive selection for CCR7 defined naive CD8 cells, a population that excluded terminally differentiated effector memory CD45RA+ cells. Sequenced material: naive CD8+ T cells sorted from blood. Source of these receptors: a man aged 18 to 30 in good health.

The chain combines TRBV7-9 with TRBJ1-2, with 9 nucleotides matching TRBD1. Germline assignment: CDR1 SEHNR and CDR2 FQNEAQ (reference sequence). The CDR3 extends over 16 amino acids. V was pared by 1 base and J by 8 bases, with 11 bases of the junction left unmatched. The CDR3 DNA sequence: TGTGCCAGCAGCTTAGAGTCGGGACAGGGAAATCCCGGCTACACCTTC. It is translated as CASSLESGQGNPGYTF.

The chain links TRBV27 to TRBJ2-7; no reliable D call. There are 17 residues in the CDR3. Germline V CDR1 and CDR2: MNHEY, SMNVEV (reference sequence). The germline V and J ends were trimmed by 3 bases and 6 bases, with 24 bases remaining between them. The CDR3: CASSFLLVEGQLAEQYF. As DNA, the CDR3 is TGTGCCAGCAGTTTTCTTTTAGTTGAAGGGCAGTTGGCCGAGCAGTACTTC.

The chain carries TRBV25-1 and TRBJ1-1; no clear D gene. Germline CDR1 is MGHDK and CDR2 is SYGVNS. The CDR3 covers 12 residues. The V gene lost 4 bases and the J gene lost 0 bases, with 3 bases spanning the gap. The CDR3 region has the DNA TGTGCCAGCAGTGTTATGAACACTGAAGCTTTCTTT. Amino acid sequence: CASSVMNTEAFF. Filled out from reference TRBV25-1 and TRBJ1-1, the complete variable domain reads EADIYQTPRYLVIGTGKKITLECSQTMGHDKMYWYQQDPGMELHLIHYSYGVNSTEKGDLSSESTVSRIRTEHFPLTLESARPSHTSQYLCASSVMNTEAFFGQGTRLTVV.

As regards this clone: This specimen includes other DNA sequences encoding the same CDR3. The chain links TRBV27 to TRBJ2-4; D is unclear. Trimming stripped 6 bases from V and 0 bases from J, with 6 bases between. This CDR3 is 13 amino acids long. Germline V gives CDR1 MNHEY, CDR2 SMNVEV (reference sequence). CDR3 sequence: CASSPGAKNIQYF. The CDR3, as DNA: TGTGCCAGCAGCCCTGGAGCCAAAAACATTCAGTACTTC.

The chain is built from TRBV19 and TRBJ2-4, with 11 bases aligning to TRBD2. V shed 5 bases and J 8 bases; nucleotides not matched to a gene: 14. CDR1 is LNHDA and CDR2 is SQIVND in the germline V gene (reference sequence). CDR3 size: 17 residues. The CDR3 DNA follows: TGTGCCAGTAGTCCCAATGGGCTAGCGGGGGGCCGGGACATTCAGTACTTC. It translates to CASSPNGLAGGRDIQYF.